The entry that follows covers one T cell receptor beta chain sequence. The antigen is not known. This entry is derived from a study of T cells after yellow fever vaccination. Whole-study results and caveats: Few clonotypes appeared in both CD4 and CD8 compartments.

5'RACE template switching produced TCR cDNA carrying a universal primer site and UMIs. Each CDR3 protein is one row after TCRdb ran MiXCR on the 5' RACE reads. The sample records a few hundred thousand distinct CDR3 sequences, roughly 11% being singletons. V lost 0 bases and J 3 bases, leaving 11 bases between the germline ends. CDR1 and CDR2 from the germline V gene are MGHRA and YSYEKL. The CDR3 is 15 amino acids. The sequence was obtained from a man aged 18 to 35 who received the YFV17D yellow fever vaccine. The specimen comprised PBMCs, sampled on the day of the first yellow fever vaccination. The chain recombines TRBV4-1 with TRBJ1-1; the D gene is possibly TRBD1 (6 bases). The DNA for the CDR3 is TGCGCCAGCAGCCAAGACAGGGGATGGGACACTGAAGCTTTCTTT. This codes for CASSQDRGWDTEAFF.